The subject of this entry is one T cell receptor (beta chain). Its antigen remains unidentified. This CDR3 spans 14 amino acids. Trimming at V came to 4 bases and at J to 4 bases, leaving 4 bases not matched to a gene. Germline CDR1 is GTSNPN and CDR2 is SVGIG (reference sequence). This entry is derived from a study of radiotherapy plus CTLA-4 blockade in lung cancer. Across the whole study: There were objective responses in around 18% of patients, and over 25% had disease control.

Profiling relied on immunoSEQ multiplex PCR, and the TCRdb table lists in-frame clones only, not all of them. Of more than 90,000 clones listed, almost 90% are singletons. In chemo-refractory metastatic non-small-cell lung cancer, patients got ipilimumab CTLA-4 blockade together with focal radiation. Whole-study results and caveats: Once radiotherapy plus ipilimumab had been given, TCR clones derived from tumor expanded in blood. Strongest reported response predictors: early blood clone changes and post-radiation interferon-beta.

The chain uses TRBV30 and TRBJ2-2; 9 positions match TRBD1. The clonotype was recovered from a human donor with non-small cell lung cancer that progressed on radiotherapy plus ipilimumab. The specimen was peripheral blood, collected from a patient treated with radiotherapy plus ipilimumab. The CDR3 DNA reads TGTGCCTGGATCAGACAGGGGGGCACCGGGGAGCTGTTTTTT. Translating gives CAWIRQGGTGELFF.